A single sample gave rise to the 25 T cell receptor beta chains below, sequenced in a study of CD8+CD57+ T cells in acquired aplastic anemia. The study profiled TCR beta VDJ and CDR3 using genomic DNA as template. TCRdb passed the reads through MiXCR, listing each CDR3 protein once. The sample records around 290,000 distinct CDR3 sequences, 56% being singletons. Whoever was chosen for sequencing had shown CD8+CD57+ cell expansion by flow cytometry. The sample was sorted CD4+, CD8+, or CD8+CD57+ T cells (not recorded which) from PBMCs. The receptor set was obtained from a human donor with aplastic anemia.

The sample holds many counts of this clonotype. V and J are TRBV4-2 and TRBJ1-2; tentatively, D is TRBD1 (5 bases). Trimming stripped 0 bases from V and 3 bases from J, with 8 bases between. CDR1 and CDR2 (germline): LGHNA, YNFKEQ. The CDR3 covers 14 residues. The CDR3 nucleotides read TGTGCCAGCAGCCAAGATCGGGGGGACTATGGCTACACCTTC. This translates into CASSQDRGDYGYTF.

This clonotype was observed many times. V gene TRBV19 combines with J gene TRBJ2-2; 16 bases agree with TRBD2. CDR3 length equals 19 residues. Germline CDR1 LNHDA, CDR2 SQIVND (reference sequence). J lost 0 bases, V lost 5 bases, and 6 bases had no gene match. CDR3 protein: CASSPPGTSGRANTGELFF. The CDR3 DNA reads as TGTGCCAGTAGTCCCCCAGGGACTAGCGGGAGGGCGAACACCGGGGAGCTGTTTTTT.

The chain couples TRBV6-1 to TRBJ2-1, with TRBD2 matching over 11 bases. CDR1 and CDR2 from the germline V gene are MNHNS and SASEGT. J gave up 2 bases and V 5 bases, and 5 bases lay outside the gene matches. This CDR3 is built from 16 residues. This chain's CDR3 is CASSYSTSGAYNEQFF. The CDR3 region has the DNA TGTGCCAGCAGTTACTCGACTAGCGGGGCCTACAATGAGCAGTTCTTC.

This clonotype is a singleton in its sample. An end of the junction differs from the germline gene, which may be a read error. The chain combines TRBV29-1 with TRBJ2-1; 11 bases fit TRBD2. Germline loops: CDR1 SQVTM, CDR2 ANQGSEA. The CDR3 extends over 15 amino acids. CDR3 amino acids: CGVPLILAGVGEQFF. The CDR3 bases are TGCGGCGTCCCCTTGATACTAGCGGGAGTAGGTGAGCAGTTCTTC.

The chain recombines TRBV7-8 with TRBJ2-1, with 9 bases aligning to TRBD1. Gene TRBJ2-7 matches the end of the DNA better, so the J call may be wrong. Germline V gene sequence: CDR1 SGHVS, CDR2 FQNEAQ. This CDR3 is built from 12 residues. CDR3 sequence: CARGQGQGEQYF. The CDR3 bases are TGTGCCAGAGGACAGGGGCAGGGGGAGCAGTACTTC.

The chain links TRBV20-1 to TRBJ2-4; D is unclear. The CDR3 sequence is 15 residues long. Germline-derived CDR1 and CDR2 are DFQATT and SNEGSKA (reference sequence). Trimming removed 0 bases at V and 7 bases at J, with 16 bases between. CDR3 coding DNA: TGCAGTGCTAGAGACCTCTTGGACCGGTCGAACATTCAGTACTTC. Amino acids: CSARDLLDRSNIQYF.

The chain links TRBV19 to TRBJ1-3, with D possibly matching TRBD1 (5 bases). This CDR3 has 15 amino acids. In germline, CDR1 is LNHDA, CDR2 SQIVND (reference sequence). Trimming took 10 bases from V and 2 from J, leaving 18 bases between them. The CDR3 spells CATHGTGGAGNTIYF. CDR3 sequence (DNA): TGTGCCACCCACGGGACTGGGGGTGCTGGAAACACCATATATTTT. The variable domain in full, with the rest retrieved from reference TRBV19 and TRBJ1-3, is DGGITQSPKYLFRKEGQNVTLSCEQNLNHDAMYWYRQDPGQGLRLIYYSQIVNDFQKGDIAEGYSVSREKKESFPLTVTSAQKNPTAFYLCATHGTGGAGNTIYFGEGSWLTVV.

This clonotype has ten or more counts. The CDR3 region has the DNA TGCAGTGCTAGAGATATTTATGGAGCTAACTATGGCTACACCTTC. Encoded protein: CSARDIYGANYGYTF. The chain has TRBV20-1 and TRBJ1-2; D unresolved. The CDR3 spans 15 residues. The ends were cut back, 0 bases at V and 0 bases at J, with 11 bases in the middle. Germline V lookup: CDR1 DFQATT, CDR2 SNEGSKA (reference sequence).

CDR3 DNA sequence: TGTGCCAGCTCACCCCGTAGCGGGAACTACAATGAGCAGTTCTTC. This encodes CASSPRSGNYNEQFF. V and J are TRBV18 and TRBJ2-1; 8 bases are shared with TRBD2. The CDR3 is 15 residues long. V shed 3 bases and J 3 bases; nucleotides not matched to a gene: 4. Germline V gene lookup returns CDR1 KGHSH and CDR2 LQKENI.

This clonotype was observed once. The chain uses TRBV20-1 and TRBJ2-7; D possibly corresponds to TRBD1 (6 bases). Trimming took 6 bases from V and 5 from J, leaving 20 bases between them. This CDR3 comprises 14 residues. From germline, CDR1 is DFQATT and CDR2 SNEGSKA (reference sequence). The CDR3 protein is CSASGALGIHEQYF. CDR3 in DNA: TGCAGTGCCTCAGGGGCCCTAGGGATACACGAGCAGTACTTC.

Only one count was recorded for this clonotype. A junction end diverges from the germline sequence, so it may reflect a read error. J is TRBJ2-7 and V is TRBV19, with a weak D call TRBD1 (5 bases). Germline CDR1 and CDR2: LNHDA and SQIVND (reference sequence). The CDR3 is made up of 14 amino acids. This chain's CDR3 is CASSINPGSYERYF. The DNA for the CDR3 is TGTGCCAGTAGTATTAATCCAGGGTCCTACGAGCGGTACTTC.

The chain carries TRBV9 and TRBJ2-2; D is uncertain. The CDR3 has 13 residues. Germline CDR1 SGDLS, CDR2 YYNGEE. V lost 6 bases and J 4 bases, leaving 10 bases between the germline ends. CDR3 sequence (DNA): TGTGCCAGCACGAGTAGCTCCACCGGGGAGCTGTTTTTT. Translation: CASTSSSTGELFF.

The chain links TRBV2 to TRBJ2-7; 9 bases map to TRBD2. Trimming at V came to 3 bases and at J to 2 bases, leaving 2 bases not matched to a gene. The CDR3 consists of 14 residues. Germline CDR1 reads SNHLY; CDR2 reads FYNNEI. The CDR3 sequence: CASSEEREAYEQYF. DNA of the CDR3: TGTGCCAGCAGTGAGGAGCGGGAGGCCTACGAGCAGTACTTC.

This chain joins TRBV10-1 and TRBJ2-3; D tentatively fits TRBD1 or TRBD2 (5 bases each). V was pared by 2 bases and J by 1 base, with 13 bases between. CDR1 is WNHNN, CDR2 SYGVQD, per germline (reference sequence). The CDR3 extends over 16 amino acids. The CDR3 DNA reads TGCGCCAGCAGTGAGCTACCCGGGACCCGCACAGATACGCAGTATTTT. This gives the protein CASSELPGTRTDTQYF.

J is TRBJ2-1 and V is TRBV7-6, with 7 nucleotides matching TRBD1. This CDR3 is built from 14 residues. V was clipped by 1 base and J by 5 bases; unmatched bases: 2. CDR1 is SGHVS, CDR2 FNYEAQ, per germline. This CDR3 is CASSLGTGDNEQFF. CDR3 DNA: TGTGCCAGCAGCTTAGGAACAGGGGACAATGAGCAGTTCTTC.

This clonotype appeared once. This chain links TRBV19 with TRBJ2-6; 7 nucleotides line up with TRBD2. Germline V gene data show CDR1 as LNHDA and CDR2 as SQIVND (reference sequence). The CDR3 loop spans 18 amino acids. J was trimmed by 2 bases and V by 3 bases; bases with no gene match: 10. CDR3 coding DNA: TGTGCCAGTAGTATCTCCGGGGGGTGGGGAGCTGGGGCCAACGTCCTGACTTTC. It encodes CASSISGGWGAGANVLTF.

The chain recombines TRBV19 with TRBJ1-6; 8 nucleotides match TRBD1. The CDR3 runs to 15 residues. The ends lost 0 bases at V and 8 bases at J; junction bases unmatched: 3. Germline V CDR1 and CDR2: LNHDA, SQIVND (reference sequence). CDR3 bases: TGTGCCAGTAGTATAGAGGACAGGGAATATTCACCCCTCCACTTT. It is translated as CASSIEDREYSPLHF.

The genes are TRBV19 and TRBJ1-1; D gene ambiguous. The CDR3 covers 13 residues. Per germline, CDR1 LNHDA and CDR2 SQIVND (reference sequence). V lost 3 bases and J lost 4, with 9 bases in between. CDR3 protein: CASSIGRFTEAFF. CDR3 bases: TGTGCCAGTAGTATTGGGAGGTTCACTGAAGCTTTCTTT.

The rearrangement joins TRBV29-1 to TRBJ2-7; 8 bases map to TRBD2. The germline V gene encodes CDR1 SQVTM and CDR2 ANQGSEA. The CDR3 is made up of 16 amino acids. J was trimmed by 6 bases and V by 5 bases; bases with no gene match: 18. The CDR3 loop reads CSVTGGAGVSSGEQYF. Written as DNA, the CDR3 is TGCAGCGTTACCGGGGGAGCGGGAGTGTCGTCCGGCGAGCAGTACTTC.

The chain joins TRBV9 to TRBJ2-1; D unclear. The CDR3 sequence is 14 residues long. V was shortened by 0 bases and J by 9 bases, with 13 bases between the two germline ends. The germline CDR1 and CDR2 sequences are SGDLS and YYNGEE. Written as DNA, the CDR3 is TGTGCCAGCAGCGTAGGGCTAGTTTTTACTGAGCAGTTCTTC. Residues: CASSVGLVFTEQFF.

This clonotype has only a few counts. The genes are TRBV2 and TRBJ2-3; TRBD1 aligns across 8 bases. The junction had 3 bases not matched to a gene; V was cut back by 6 bases and J by 1 base. CDR1 is SNHLY and CDR2 is FYNNEI in the germline V gene. This CDR3 spans 14 amino acids. Here the CDR3 DNA reads TGTGCCAGCAGCCAGGACAGGGGCACAGATACGCAGTATTTT. Translation: CASSQDRGTDTQYF.

Here the CDR3 DNA reads TGCGCCAGCAGTCCAGGGGTCGGCGCGCAGTATTTT. Residues: CASSPGVGAQYF. The chain couples TRBV10-1 to TRBJ2-3; TRBD1 might be the D (6 bases). Trimming cost V 5 bases and J 10 bases, with 13 bases left between them. The germline V gene has CDR1 WNHNN and CDR2 SYGVQD (reference sequence). There are 12 residues in the CDR3.

The genes are TRBV2 and TRBJ1-6, with 9 nucleotides matching TRBD1. CDR3 length: 16 residues. The V gene end was trimmed by 6 bases and the J gene end by 7 bases; junction bases not matched to a gene: 10. Germline V gene lookup returns CDR1 SNHLY and CDR2 FYNNEI. The CDR3 coding sequence is TGTGCCAGCAGGCGCCGGACAGGGGAGGCCAATTCACCCCTCCACTTT. Amino acids: CASRRRTGEANSPLHF.

The chain employs TRBV20-1 and TRBJ2-1; D unresolved. The V end lost 1 base, the J end lost 4 bases, and 8 bases lay between the germline ends. CDR3 length equals 13 residues. CDR1 and CDR2 (germline): DFQATT, SNEGSKA (reference sequence). DNA for the CDR3: TGCAGTGCTAGAGGTCCAGCTTACAATGAGCAGTTCTTC. Translation: CSARGPAYNEQFF.

V gene TRBV7-2 combines with J gene TRBJ1-6; 8 nucleotides agree with TRBD1. The CDR3 contains 14 residues. Per germline, CDR1 SGHTA and CDR2 FQGNSA. V was clipped by 3 bases and J by 10 bases; unmatched bases: 5. This CDR3 reads CASSFDRGGSPLHF. The CDR3 bases are TGTGCCAGCAGCTTCGACAGGGGAGGGTCACCCCTCCACTTT.